This T cell receptor (beta chain) was sequenced during a study of early T cells in non-severe SARS-CoV-2 infection (dated by TCRdb to the early 2020s). Study-wide context: TCR sequencing used bulk RNA from unsorted whole blood, so alpha and beta chains could not be paired. The full study reports these points: Matching against VDJdb was skewed toward anti-spike CD8 responses, likely underestimated virus-specific expansions, and missed private and CD4 specificities.

A case-control design nested within a healthcare worker cohort in London, UK, was used, with weekly nasopharyngeal swab PCR tests and blood sampling performed. Between 23 and 31 March 2020, the week of the UK lockdown, healthcare workers were enrolled and then followed up weekly for as long as 16 weeks. Libraries were constructed by 5' RACE. Sequencing took place on a NextSeq 500. Unique molecular identifiers were attached to individual cDNA molecules in the TCR library protocol so that sequencing error and PCR bias could be corrected. TCR alpha and beta chains were both sequenced, and the abundances of alpha and beta sequences in each sample were closely correlated with each other. The original pipeline was this. Decombinator V4 was used to perform V gene, J gene and CDR3 annotation of TCR sequences. TCRs were defined as expanded if a significant change between any two time points was detected under a Poisson model with p below 0.0001. Abundances of TCRs were expressed as counts per million after normalisation to the total number of TCRs sequenced in each sample. TRAV1-2 paired with TRAJ12, TRAJ20 or TRAJ33 defined MAIT TCRs, while TRAV10 paired with TRAJ18 defined iNKT TCRs. A search of VDJdb, accessed on 1 November 2021, was run for TCRs annotated to CMV, EBV and SARS-CoV-2, with TCRs annotated for multiple antigens excluded. TCRdb reprocessing: public reads trimmed at Q25 with fastp, clones called with MiXCR, in-frame beta chains kept. Identical CDR3 proteins give one entry, which carries the most common genes and DNA. TCRdb's processing, not the study's, gives the V and J calls here. The sample yields 100,000 or so distinct CDR3 sequences; 16% were counted once. 4.5% to 6% of the sample lies in the top ten.

A remark on this clonotype: The target of this receptor is not known. There are no base qualities to consult, and no much larger clone falls within one base.

Including the terminal cysteine and phenylalanine, the CDR3 comprises 11 residues. CDR3 DNA is the only sequence kept; it has 33 bases, read in frame from the first base. Per the germline V gene (reference sequence), MNHNY is the CDR1 and SVGAGI is the CDR2. Deletion took 5 bases off V and 13 bases off J, with a span of 11 bases between the germline ends. The sample here was whole blood, taken at baseline. The chain couples TRBV6-6 to TRBJ1-4; no D gene call is confident. The TCR was taken from an adult who was a healthcare worker with PCR-confirmed SARS-CoV-2 infection or an uninfected control (not recorded which). The DNA sequence follows: TGTGCCAGCAGTGCTACGCTTGGACTGTTTTTT. This gives the protein CASSATLGLFF.